A single sample gave rise to the 29 T cell receptor beta chains below, sequenced in a study of metastatic and nonmetastatic thyroid tumors. All patients reached thyroid surgery having received no treatment beforehand. Via MiXCR, TCRdb re-called the PCR reads. The sample contains 46,000 or so clones, less than 20% of which appear only once. Sequences were obtained from blood. The origin of the receptors is a female donor with papillary thyroid cancer or a benign thyroid nodule (not recorded which). Some clones in this sample may be carry-over from other donors' samples.

This clone occurred many times. The rearrangement uses TRBV11-1 and TRBJ2-7; D assignment may be TRBD1 or TRBD2 (5 bases each). V dropped 5 bases and J dropped 0 bases, with 17 bases sitting between them. Germline V lookup: CDR1 SGHAT, CDR2 FQDESV (reference sequence). The CDR3 is 16 residues long. The CDR3 coding sequence is TGTGCCAGCAGCATGGTTTGGGCAGGGAGCTCCTACGAGCAGTACTTC. Encoded protein: CASSMVWAGSSYEQYF.

This clone has just a few counts. The J gene is TRBJ2-2, the V gene TRBV18, with TRBD1 identical over 10 bases. The CDR3 totals 17 residues. Germline loops: CDR1 KGHSH, CDR2 LQKENI. The trim removed 1 base at V and 7 bases at J, leaving 9 bases unmatched. The CDR3 loop is CASSPQVGTGVDGELFF. The CDR3 nucleotides are TGTGCCAGCTCACCACAGGTCGGGACAGGGGTCGACGGGGAGCTGTTTTTT.

This clone was recorded at least ten times. The V and J genes are TRBV12-5 and TRBJ2-7; D may be TRBD1 (5 bases). Germline V gene lookup returns CDR1 LGHNT and CDR2 FRNRAP. The CDR3 runs 12 residues. V was pared by 1 base and J by 4 bases, with 5 bases between. The CDR3 DNA follows: TGTGCTAGTGGTTTGGACAGGTACGAGCAGTACTTC. Translating gives CASGLDRYEQYF.

This clone showed up many times. The chain carries TRBV7-6 and TRBJ2-2, with TRBD2 matching over 7 bases. This CDR3 is built from 16 residues. Germline assignment: CDR1 SGHVS and CDR2 FNYEAQ. V lost 2 bases, J lost 4 bases, and 7 bases stayed unmatched. The CDR3, as DNA: TGTGCCAGCAGCTTATCTGTCGGGAGGAGCACCGGGGAGCTGTTTTTT. Amino acid sequence: CASSLSVGRSTGELFF. Supplemented by reference TRBV7-6 and TRBJ2-2, the full variable domain reads GAGVSQSPRYKVTKRGQDVALRCDPISGHVSLYWYRQALGQGPEFLTYFNYEAQQDKSGLPNDRFSAERPEGSISTLTIQRTEQRDSAMYRCASSLSVGRSTGELFFGEGSRLTVL.

In this sample, this clone turned up many times. The V call is TRBV19, the J call TRBJ2-7, with TRBD1 matching over 7 bases. Unmatched junction bases numbered 10, after V lost 5 bases and J lost 0 bases. The germline V gene has CDR1 LNHDA and CDR2 SQIVND (reference sequence). CDR3 length: 16 residues. CDR3 sequence (DNA): TGTGCCAGTAGTTCCGCCGGGACAGCGAGCTCCTACGAGCAGTACTTC. It is translated as CASSSAGTASSYEQYF.

This clone was seen many times. The J gene is TRBJ1-5, the V gene TRBV20-1; D possibly corresponds to TRBD1 (5 bases). V lost 7 bases, J lost 5 bases, and 12 bases lay in between. Germline lookup yields CDR1 DFQATT and CDR2 SNEGSKA (reference sequence). The CDR3 loop spans 12 amino acids. The CDR3 is CSVYDRDQPQHF. CDR3 sequence (DNA): TGCAGTGTTTACGACAGAGATCAGCCCCAGCATTTT.

Many counts were recorded for this clone. This chain links TRBV10-2 with TRBJ2-2; D unresolved. The V end lost 0 bases, the J end lost 4 bases, and 12 bases lay between the germline ends. CDR3 length: 16 amino acids. CDR1 and CDR2 (germline): WSHSY, SAAADI. CDR3 DNA: TGCGCCAGCAGTGAGTCGTTCAACAGCCCCACCGGGGAGCTGTTTTTT. Translated: CASSESFNSPTGELFF.

The sample holds a few counts of this clone. The chain employs TRBV6-1 and TRBJ1-2, with D hard to call. V was shortened by 5 bases and J by 3 bases, with 19 bases between the two germline ends. Germline loops: CDR1 MNHNS, CDR2 SASEGT. CDR3 length: 16 amino acids. The CDR3 coding sequence is TGTGCCAGCAGTTTCGGGGTGCAGGCGTTATACTATGGCTACACCTTC. Its protein product is CASSFGVQALYYGYTF.

This clone was observed at least ten times. The chain is built from TRBV30 and TRBJ1-4; D not certain. CDR1 and CDR2 from the germline V gene are GTSNPN and SVGIG (reference sequence). The CDR3 runs 12 residues. Trimming removed 3 bases from V and 11 bases from J, with 13 bases in between. The DNA of the CDR3 is TGTGCCTGGAGAGCCCTCCCGGGGAAACTGTTTTTT. It codes for CAWRALPGKLFF.

This clone has ten or more counts. This sequence may be a read error, since a much larger clone differs from it by one base. The rearrangement joins TRBV10-3 to TRBJ2-1; possible D gene TRBD2, 6 bases. The CDR3 consists of 15 residues. Germline CDR1 ENHRY, CDR2 SYGVKD. V lost 6 bases to trimming and J lost 2 bases, with 14 bases between them. In DNA, the CDR3 is TGTGCCATCAGCGCGTCCCGGGAGACCTACAATGAGCAGTTCTTC. This sequence encodes CAISASRETYNEQFF.

With respect to this clone: A read error may explain this, as a much larger clone is one base away. In the same sample, other DNA sequences code for this CDR3. V gene TRBV29-1 combines with J gene TRBJ1-1, with a possible D match to TRBD1 (6 bases). The germline V gene encodes CDR1 SQVTM and CDR2 ANQGSEA. This CDR3 comprises 11 residues. Deletions cut 6 bases from V and 3 bases from J, with 8 bases between. The CDR3 sequence: CSVTGDTEAFF. The DNA of the CDR3 is TGCAGCGTGACAGGTGACACTGAAGCTTTCTTT.

V usage is TRBV28 and J usage is TRBJ1-5; no definite D call. Germline V lookup: CDR1 MDHEN, CDR2 SYDVKM. The CDR3 is 12 amino acids. V was shortened by 4 bases and J by 9 bases, with 10 bases between the two germline ends. CDR3 protein: CASSWEWLPQHF. The CDR3, as DNA: TGTGCCAGCAGTTGGGAGTGGCTGCCCCAGCATTTT. Full variable domain (rest looked up from reference TRBV28 and TRBJ1-5): DVKVTQSSRYLVKRTGEKVFLECVQDMDHENMFWYRQDPGLGLRLIYFSYDVKMKEKGDIPEGYSVSREKKERFSLILESASTNQTSMYLCASSWEWLPQHFGDGTRLSIL.

For this clone: The germline gene is not matched at one end of the junction; a read error may be the cause. V gene TRBV6-1 combines with J gene TRBJ1-1; unclear D gene. The CDR3 contains 12 residues. CDR1 is MNHNS and CDR2 is SASEGT in the germline V gene. The CDR3 spells CACSKGNTEGFF. The CDR3 DNA is TGTGCCTGCAGTAAGGGAAACACTGAAGGTTTCTTT.

The chain uses TRBV4-2 and TRBJ2-3; D may be TRBD2 (5 bases). CDR1 is LGHNA, CDR2 YNFKEQ, per germline. This CDR3 has 14 amino acids. Trimming removed 4 bases at V and 7 bases at J, with 15 bases between. The CDR3 bases are TGTGCCAGCAGCCCCGCCGGTAGCGTAAATACGCAGTATTTT. This codes for CASSPAGSVNTQYF.

The rearrangement links TRBV18 to TRBJ1-5; maybe TRBD1 (5 bases). CDR1 and CDR2 (germline): KGHSH, LQKENI. V was trimmed by 3 bases and J by 6 bases, leaving 21 bases between them. This CDR3 has 17 residues. CDR3 DNA sequence: TGTGCCAGCTCACCCTTTCAAAAGGGGCCCGGCTCTCAGCCCCAGCATTTT. Amino acid sequence: CASSPFQKGPGSQPQHF.

There are many counts of this clone. The CDR3 loop is CASSTQGQGEAFF. CDR3 sequence (DNA): TGTGCCAGCAGTACCCAAGGACAGGGCGAAGCTTTCTTT. This chain joins TRBV28 and TRBJ1-1; 8 nucleotides line up with TRBD1. The V gene's germline CDR1 is MDHEN and CDR2 SYDVKM. V lost 5 bases, J lost 8 bases, and 7 bases stayed unmatched. This CDR3 has 13 residues.

This clone was seen ten or more times. Sequence at one end of the junction differs from germline and may be a read error. The chain carries TRBV19 and TRBJ1-1; TRBD1 aligns across 7 bases. From germline, CDR1 is LNHDA and CDR2 SQIVND (reference sequence). This CDR3 has 13 amino acids. The CDR3 here is CTSSRQGGTEAFF. The CDR3 DNA sequence: TGTACCAGTAGCCGACAGGGAGGCACTGAAGCTTTCTTT.

This chain joins TRBV6-1 and TRBJ2-7, with 8 bases identical to TRBD2. Germline CDR1 and CDR2: MNHNS and SASEGT. This CDR3 has 15 residues. The V gene end was trimmed by 6 bases and the J gene end by 6 bases; junction bases not matched to a gene: 13. The CDR3 region is CASRVVVRGLGEQYF. The CDR3 coding sequence is TGTGCCAGCAGGGTGGTGGTTAGGGGACTAGGCGAGCAGTACTTC.

The table lists this clone with many counts. Its ends do not fully match the called genes, so a read error is possible. The CDR3 DNA reads TGTGCCAGCAGCCTAGCGCCGGGACTAGGGGAGCAGTTCTTC. This translates into CASSLAPGLGEQFF. The chain couples TRBV7-2 to TRBJ2-1, with TRBD2 identical over 8 bases. Germline-derived CDR1 and CDR2 are SGHTA and FQGNSA. The CDR3 is 14 amino acids.

J is TRBJ1-2 and V is TRBV12-3 or TRBV12-4; D is undetermined. CDR3 length equals 13 residues. V was clipped by 5 bases and J by 8 bases, with 15 bases between them. CDR3 in amino acids: CASSPKRLWGYTF. CDR3 nucleotides: TGTGCCAGCAGTCCCAAGAGGCTTTGGGGCTACACCTTC.

This clone occurred a few times. The junction does not match germline at one end; this may be a read error. The chain couples TRBV27 to TRBJ2-3; 9 bases align to TRBD1. The CDR3 length is 15 residues. Germline values: CDR1 MNHEY, CDR2 SMNVEV (reference sequence). DNA for the CDR3: TGTACCAGCACGAGGACAGGGGTCAGCACAGATACGCAGTATTTT. Its translation is CTSTRTGVSTDTQYF.

This clone was recorded at least ten times. V and J are TRBV5-1 and TRBJ2-7, with TRBD1 as a possible D gene (5 bases). Trimming left V 0 bases short and J 5 bases short, with 12 bases between. The CDR3 contains 14 residues. Germline V lookup: CDR1 SGHRS, CDR2 YFSETQ. The CDR3 here is CASSLGQYRNEQYF. CDR3 bases: TGCGCCAGCAGCTTGGGACAGTATCGGAACGAGCAGTACTTC.

The V and J genes are TRBV30 and TRBJ2-3; D gene unclear. CDR3 size: 15 residues. Germline lookup yields CDR1 GTSNPN and CDR2 SVGIG (reference sequence). The ends were cut back, 3 bases at V and 0 bases at J, with 13 bases in the middle. For the CDR3, the DNA is TGTGCCTGGAGCCCAACCGTAGGGAGCACAGATACGCAGTATTTT. Protein: CAWSPTVGSTDTQYF.

This clone was observed many times. This chain links TRBV29-1 with TRBJ2-3; no reliable D call. Germline V gives CDR1 SQVTM, CDR2 ANQGSEA. CDR3 length: 13 residues. V was clipped by 2 bases and J by 1 base, with 7 bases between them. The CDR3 region has the DNA TGCAGCGTTGAACCCGACCGCACAGATACGCAGTATTTT. It specifies CSVEPDRTDTQYF.

This clone was recorded many times. The DNA for the CDR3 is TGTGCCAGCAGCACCCCCTGGGGCAGTTACTTCGGGGAGCTGTTTTTT. Translated, it gives CASSTPWGSYFGELFF. The V and J genes are TRBV7-2 and TRBJ2-2, with a tentative D call TRBD1 (5 bases). Trimming left V 5 bases short and J 7 bases short, with 20 bases between. The CDR3 extends over 16 amino acids. Germline assignment: CDR1 SGHTA and CDR2 FQGNSA.

This clone was observed a few times. V usage is TRBV28 and J usage is TRBJ1-2, with 10 bases lining up with TRBD1. V dropped 7 bases and J dropped 0; count of bases not matched to a gene: 8. The germline gives CDR1 MDHEN, CDR2 SYDVKM. The CDR3 has 16 residues. The CDR3 coding sequence is TGTGCCAGCAAAGGACAGGGGGAGCTTACTAACTATGGCTACACCTTC. As protein: CASKGQGELTNYGYTF.

This clone was seen ten or more times. Written as DNA, the CDR3 is TGCAGTGCCCTCCTGACTAGCGGGAGGGGGAAAATTTCCTACGAGCAGTACTTC. It codes for CSALLTSGRGKISYEQYF. The V call is TRBV20-1, the J call TRBJ2-7; TRBD2 matches at 14 bases. Germline V gene lookup returns CDR1 DFQATT and CDR2 SNEGSKA (reference sequence). This CDR3 comprises 18 residues. V gave up 6 bases and J gave up 1 base; unmatched junction bases: 14.

The table lists this clone with many counts. CDR3 region: CSARVGVGGTQHF. The CDR3 DNA sequence: TGCAGTGCTAGAGTGGGGGTCGGAGGCACCCAGCATTTT. The rearrangement joins TRBV20-1 to TRBJ1-5; D is possibly TRBD1 (5 bases). V lost 1 base and J 11 bases, leaving 15 bases between the germline ends. Germline values: CDR1 DFQATT, CDR2 SNEGSKA (reference sequence). The CDR3 has 13 amino acids.

The rearrangement links TRBV28 to TRBJ2-7; TRBD1 matches at 7 bases. J was trimmed by 7 bases and V by 10 bases; bases with no gene match: 7. CDR3 size: 11 residues. Germline V CDR1 and CDR2: MDHEN, SYDVKM. CDR3 residues: CAIGQAREQYF. CDR3 DNA sequence: TGTGCCATCGGACAGGCCAGGGAGCAGTACTTC.